One sample yielded the 22 T cell receptor beta chains listed below, sequenced in a study of PD-L1 blockade in urothelial cancer. TCRdb keeps only in-frame clones here, not all; method: immunoSEQ multiplex PCR. This sample has about 55,000 clones, with 77% found just once. This sample comprised PBMCs, obtained around atezolizumab (anti-PD-L1) treatment. The receptors originated from a man aged 70 or older with urothelial cancer.

The CDR3 spells CASSFGQRNEKLFF. The CDR3 coding sequence is TGTGCCAGCAGCTTCGGACAGCGGAATGAAAAACTGTTTTTT. This chain connects TRBV5-6 to TRBJ1-4, with a tentative D call TRBD1 (6 bases). Germline V gene sequence: CDR1 SGHDT, CDR2 YYEEEE. The CDR3 has 14 residues. Trimming left V 2 bases short and J 5 bases short, with 10 bases between. Full variable domain (outside the CDR3, taken from reference TRBV5-6 and TRBJ1-4): DAGVTQSPTHLIKTRGQQVTLRCSPKSGHDTVSWYQQALGQGPQFIFQYYEEEERQRGNFPDRFSGHQFPNYSSELNVNALLLGDSALYLCASSFGQRNEKLFFGSGTQLSVL.

The chain is built from TRBV7-2 and TRBJ2-5; 13 bases line up with TRBD2. Germline V gives CDR1 SGHTA, CDR2 FQGNSA. This CDR3 region has 17 residues. J lost 4 bases, V lost 1 base, and 6 bases had no gene match. CDR3 sequence: CASSLVTSGGGRETQYF. The CDR3 bases are TGTGCCAGCAGCTTAGTTACTAGCGGGGGGGGTAGAGAGACCCAGTACTTC.

The genes are TRBV6-5 and TRBJ2-7, with 10 positions matching TRBD1. This CDR3 has 15 residues. V shed 2 bases and J 2 bases; nucleotides not matched to a gene: 3. CDR1 and CDR2 (germline): MNHEY, SVGAGI. This CDR3 reads CASSYKGTGAYEQYF. The CDR3 bases are TGTGCCAGCAGTTACAAAGGGACAGGGGCCTACGAGCAGTACTTC.

This chain links TRBV28 with TRBJ1-4, with a possible D match to TRBD1 (6 bases). Germline values: CDR1 MDHEN, CDR2 SYDVKM. V lost 5 bases and J lost 4, with 11 bases in between. CDR3 length: 14 amino acids. The CDR3 nucleotides read TGTGCCAGCAGTGGGGACACGGGTAATGAAAAACTGTTTTTT. Translated: CASSGDTGNEKLFF.

The rearrangement uses TRBV28 and TRBJ2-1; 10 positions match TRBD1. The CDR3 extends over 16 amino acids. J was trimmed by 6 bases and V by 4 bases; bases with no gene match: 9. Per germline, CDR1 MDHEN and CDR2 SYDVKM. The CDR3 sequence: CASSYPKGQGGNEQFF. The CDR3 bases are TGTGCCAGCAGTTACCCGAAAGGACAGGGGGGCAATGAGCAGTTCTTC.

The chain joins TRBV6-1 to TRBJ1-5; 7 nucleotides line up with TRBD1. The germline V gene encodes CDR1 MNHNS and CDR2 SASEGT. The CDR3 is 15 amino acids. With V trimmed by 2 bases and J by 7 bases, 8 bases remained unmatched. In nucleotides, the CDR3 is TGTGCCAGCAGTGAAAGACAGGGAAAGGGGCAGCCCCAGCATTTT. It translates to CASSERQGKGQPQHF.

V gene TRBV5-6 combines with J gene TRBJ2-3; 7 nucleotides align to TRBD1. Germline CDR1 and CDR2: SGHDT and YYEEEE. The V gene end was trimmed by 2 bases and the J gene end by 1 base; junction bases not matched to a gene: 4. CDR3 length equals 15 residues. The CDR3 protein is CASSFRQGRTDTQYF. As DNA, the CDR3 is TGTGCCAGCAGCTTCCGACAGGGCCGCACAGATACGCAGTATTTT.

The sample holds a few counts of this clone. V gene TRBV7-2 combines with J gene TRBJ2-7; possible D gene TRBD2, 6 bases. This CDR3 has 15 amino acids. V was clipped by 4 bases and J by 3 bases, with 16 bases between them. CDR1 is SGHTA and CDR2 is FQGNSA in the germline V gene. The CDR3 loop is CASSSPGGSGYEQYF. CDR3 sequence (DNA): TGTGCCAGCAGCTCCCCCGGAGGGTCGGGCTACGAGCAGTACTTC.

The rearrangement joins TRBV5-1 to TRBJ1-1; D perhaps matches TRBD1 (6 bases). The germline V and J ends were trimmed by 7 bases and 0 bases, with 13 bases remaining between them. Per the germline V gene, CDR1 is SGHRS and CDR2 is YFSETQ. The CDR3 is 14 residues long. CDR3 loop: CASSYGQMNTEAFF. In DNA form, the CDR3 reads TGCGCCAGCTCATATGGACAGATGAACACTGAAGCTTTCTTT.

This sequence joins TRBV28 and TRBJ2-2, with D perhaps TRBD2 (5 bases). This CDR3 contains 16 residues. Per the germline V gene, CDR1 is MDHEN and CDR2 is SYDVKM. The V gene lost 6 bases and the J gene lost 1 base, with 15 bases spanning the gap. The CDR3 reads CASSTWSGKNTGELFF. The CDR3 DNA reads as TGTGCCAGCAGCACCTGGTCGGGAAAGAACACCGGGGAGCTGTTTTTT. Using reference TRBV28 and TRBJ2-2 for the parts outside the CDR3, the full variable domain is DVKVTQSSRYLVKRTGEKVFLECVQDMDHENMFWYRQDPGLGLRLIYFSYDVKMKEKGDIPEGYSVSREKKERFSLILESASTNQTSMYLCASSTWSGKNTGELFFGEGSRLTVL.

V is TRBV19 and J is TRBJ1-6; perhaps TRBD1 as D (5 bases). The CDR3 has 16 amino acids. Germline loops: CDR1 LNHDA, CDR2 SQIVND (reference sequence). Trimming took 7 bases from V and 0 from J, leaving 13 bases between them. CDR3 amino acids: CASNARGYSYNSPLHF. As DNA, the CDR3 is TGTGCCAGTAACGCTAGGGGCTACTCCTATAATTCACCCCTCCACTTT.

This clone was found many times. This chain joins TRBV4-3 and TRBJ2-7, with 10 nucleotides matching TRBD2. Germline V CDR1 and CDR2: LGHNA, YSLEER. Losses at the gene ends were 4 bases for V and 0 bases for J; bases not matched to a gene: 3. The CDR3 runs to 15 residues. The CDR3 region has the DNA TGCGCCAGCAGCCGGCTAGCGGGAGACTCCTACGAGCAGTACTTC. Translating gives CASSRLAGDSYEQYF.

The chain couples TRBV30 to TRBJ2-7; 9 positions match TRBD1. Per the germline V gene, CDR1 is GTSNPN and CDR2 is SVGIG (reference sequence). With 3 bases clipped from V and 1 base from J, the junction kept 4 bases outside the gene matches. The CDR3 consists of 14 residues. The CDR3, as DNA: TGTGCCTGGAGGAGGGACAGGGCTTCCTACGAGCAGTACTTC. Its translation: CAWRRDRASYEQYF.

V and J are TRBV27 and TRBJ1-4; 8 bases align to TRBD1. The J segment lost 5 bases and the V segment lost 5 bases, leaving 16 bases of the junction unmatched. This CDR3 comprises 18 residues. CDR1 and CDR2 (germline): MNHEY, SMNVEV (reference sequence). CDR3 nucleotide sequence: TGTGCCAGCAGTCCGCTCATGGCAGGGGGCAGGGTGAATGAAAAACTGTTTTTT. Its translation: CASSPLMAGGRVNEKLFF.

The J gene is TRBJ2-3, the V gene TRBV7-3; D not certain. CDR1 SGHTA and CDR2 FQGTGA come from the germline V gene. This CDR3 spans 14 amino acids. The V and J ends lost 0 bases and 0 bases respectively, with 4 bases between them. Here the CDR3 reads CASSLTRSTDTQYF. The CDR3 bases are TGTGCCAGCAGCTTAACGAGAAGCACAGATACGCAGTATTTT. Complete variable domain (other parts from reference TRBV7-3 and TRBJ2-3): GAGVSQTPSNKVTEKGKYVELRCDPISGHTALYWYRQSLGQGPEFLIYFQGTGAADDSGLPNDRFFAVRPEGSVSTLKIQRTERGDSAVYLCASSLTRSTDTQYFGPGTRLTVL.

The chain combines TRBV4-1 with TRBJ1-3, with unresolved D. The V end lost 0 bases, the J end lost 4 bases, and 10 bases lay between the germline ends. This CDR3 spans 15 amino acids. Germline V CDR1 and CDR2: MGHRA, YSYEKL. This chain's CDR3 is CASSQDAAGGNTIYF. CDR3 sequence (DNA): TGCGCCAGCAGCCAAGACGCTGCGGGGGGAAACACCATATATTTT.

The chain combines TRBV13 with TRBJ2-3, with TRBD1 matching over 7 bases. Per the germline V gene, CDR1 is PRHDT and CDR2 is FYEKMQ (reference sequence). The trim removed 3 bases at V and 4 bases at J, leaving 10 bases unmatched. The CDR3 runs 16 residues. For the CDR3, the DNA is TGTGCCAGCAGCTTCGGGGCGGGCCAGGGGGCAGATACGCAGTATTTT. It yields the protein CASSFGAGQGADTQYF. Full variable domain (missing parts from reference TRBV13 and TRBJ2-3): AAGVIQSPRHLIKEKRETATLKCYPIPRHDTVYWYQQGPGQDPQFLISFYEKMQSDKGSIPDRFSAQQFSDYHSELNMSSLELGDSALYFCASSFGAGQGADTQYFGPGTRLTVL.

This rearrangement joins TRBV10-1 to TRBJ1-4; no clear D gene. Trimming shortened V by 0 bases and J by 10 bases, and 6 bases separated the two germline ends. Germline assignment: CDR1 WNHNN and CDR2 SYGVQD (reference sequence). This CDR3 comprises 12 residues. The CDR3 nucleotides read TGCGCCAGCAGTGAGTCGTTTAGAAAACTGTTTTTT. Amino acid sequence: CASSESFRKLFF.

The chain links TRBV6-1 to TRBJ1-3; D unresolved. From germline, CDR1 is MNHNS and CDR2 SASEGT. Trimming shortened V by 8 bases and J by 0 bases, and 8 bases separated the two germline ends. The CDR3 loop spans 13 amino acids. The CDR3 reads CASRLNSGNTIYF. The DNA of the CDR3 is TGTGCCAGCCGACTGAACTCTGGAAACACCATATATTTT.

A few counts support this clone. The chain combines TRBV6-1 with TRBJ2-7, with 8 bases aligning to TRBD2. The CDR3 loop spans 16 amino acids. Looked up from germline, CDR1 is MNHNS and CDR2 is SASEGT. V was pared by 3 bases and J by 0 bases, with 7 bases of the junction left unmatched. The CDR3 bases are TGTGCCAGCAGTGAGCTGGGCGGGAGGCTCTCCTACGAGCAGTACTTC. Protein sequence: CASSELGGRLSYEQYF.

This chain links TRBV30 with TRBJ2-4, with a weak D call TRBD1 (7 bases). In germline, CDR1 is GTSNPN, CDR2 SVGIG (reference sequence). This CDR3 spans 15 amino acids. Trimming took off 1 base at V and 5 bases at J, with 15 bases between the two ends. The CDR3: CAWSGKGGGENIQYF. DNA for the CDR3: TGTGCCTGGAGTGGGAAAGGGGGCGGGGAAAACATTCAGTACTTC.

This chain joins TRBV30 and TRBJ2-1; 13 bases match TRBD2. The CDR3 runs to 13 residues. Trimming at V came to 8 bases and at J to 9 bases, leaving 7 bases not matched to a gene. Germline CDR1 is GTSNPN and CDR2 is SVGIG (reference sequence). In DNA form, the CDR3 reads TGTGCCCTCGGGACTAGCGGGATCGGTGAGCAGTTCTTC. This sequence encodes CALGTSGIGEQFF. The variable domain in full, completed from reference TRBV30 and TRBJ2-1, reads SQTIHQWPATLVQPVGSPLSLECTVEGTSNPNLYWYRQAAGRGLQLLFYSVGIGQISSEVPQNLSASRPQDRQFILSSKKLLLSDSGFYLCALGTSGIGEQFFGPGTRLTVL.